This T cell receptor (beta chain) was identified in a study of blood T cells in healthy people across ages. J was trimmed by 1 base and V by 2 bases; bases with no gene match: 1. The CDR3 is 13 amino acids. Germline loops: CDR1 GTSNPN, CDR2 SVGIG (reference sequence). Alongside a J-beta primer mix, a sample-barcoded 5' primer served in a second PCR lasting roughly 6 to 11 cycles. TCRdb reanalysed the 5' RACE reads using MiXCR and keeps one entry per CDR3 protein. The sample lists about 1.5 million distinct CDR3 sequences; 35% to 45% were seen once. The rearrangement links TRBV30 to TRBJ2-5, with 7 positions matching TRBD2. The clonotype comes from a woman younger than 35 in good health. Sequenced material: blood. The CDR3: CAWSSSGQETQYF. Written as DNA, the CDR3 is TGTGCCTGGAGTTCTAGCGGCCAAGAGACCCAGTACTTC.